This T cell receptor beta chain was sequenced for a study of T cell repertoires in cytomegalovirus infection. Study-wide background: It was the public TCR beta signatures that indicated both CMV infection and matching HLA type. Points from the study as a whole: The cumulative frequency of public TCR beta families distinguished individuals who carried CMV together with the relevant HLA. HLA-C-restricted CMV clonotypes gave the most frequent clonotype in two of eight donors.

Unmatched junction bases numbered 9, after V lost 2 bases and J lost 14 bases. The germline V gene encodes CDR1 SGHVS and CDR2 FQNEAQ. The CDR3 covers 14 residues. This clonotype showed up many times. What it binds is not known. TCRdb fed the reads into MiXCR, producing one record per CDR3 protein. Here the sample spans around 450,000 distinct CDR3 sequences, about 33% being singletons. This receptor was taken from a human donor in good health (CMV status not recorded). Some clones in this sample may be carry-over from other donors' samples. The chain links TRBV7-8 to TRBJ2-1; 10 nucleotides align to TRBD2. Material for sequencing was PBMCs. Here the CDR3 reads CASSLWSGGATKFF. The CDR3 coding sequence is TGTGCCAGCAGCTTATGGAGCGGGGGGGCTACGAAGTTCTTC.